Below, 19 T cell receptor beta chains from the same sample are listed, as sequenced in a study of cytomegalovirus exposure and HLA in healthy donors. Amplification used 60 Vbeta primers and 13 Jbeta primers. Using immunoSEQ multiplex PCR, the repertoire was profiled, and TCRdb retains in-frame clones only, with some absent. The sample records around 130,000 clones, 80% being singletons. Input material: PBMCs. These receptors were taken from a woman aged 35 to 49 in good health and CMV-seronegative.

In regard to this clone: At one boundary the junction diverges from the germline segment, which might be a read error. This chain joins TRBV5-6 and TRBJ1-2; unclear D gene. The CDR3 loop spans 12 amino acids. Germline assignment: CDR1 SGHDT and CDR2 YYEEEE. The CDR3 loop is CASRLGRNGYTF. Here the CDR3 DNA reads TGTGCCAGCAGATTGGGGAGGAATGGCTACACCTTC.

The CDR3 sequence is CARPRGDNYGYTF. For the CDR3, the DNA is TGTGCCAGGCCACGCGGAGACAACTATGGCTACACCTTC. V and J are TRBV2 and TRBJ1-2; the D is unclear. The V end was cut by 9 bases, the J end by 2 bases, with 13 bases between. The CDR3 is 13 amino acids. Germline CDR1 SNHLY, CDR2 FYNNEI.

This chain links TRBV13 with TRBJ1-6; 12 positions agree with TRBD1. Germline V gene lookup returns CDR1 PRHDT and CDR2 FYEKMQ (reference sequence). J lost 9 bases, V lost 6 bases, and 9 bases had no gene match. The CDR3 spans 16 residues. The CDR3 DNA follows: TGTGCCAGCAGTCTCAGGGGGACAGGGGGCGTTTCACCCCTCCACTTT. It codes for CASSLRGTGGVSPLHF.

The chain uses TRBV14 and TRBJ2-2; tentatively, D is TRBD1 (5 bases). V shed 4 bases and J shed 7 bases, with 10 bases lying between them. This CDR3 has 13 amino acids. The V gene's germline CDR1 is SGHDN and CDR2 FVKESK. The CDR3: CASSLGASGELFF. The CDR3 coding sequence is TGTGCCAGCAGCCTTGGGGCCAGCGGGGAGCTGTTTTTT. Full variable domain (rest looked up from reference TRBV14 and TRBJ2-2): EAGVTQFPSHSVIEKGQTVTLRCDPISGHDNLYWYRRVMGKEIKFLLHFVKESKQDESGMPNNRFLAERTGGTYSTLKVQPAELEDSGVYFCASSLGASGELFFGEGSRLTVL.

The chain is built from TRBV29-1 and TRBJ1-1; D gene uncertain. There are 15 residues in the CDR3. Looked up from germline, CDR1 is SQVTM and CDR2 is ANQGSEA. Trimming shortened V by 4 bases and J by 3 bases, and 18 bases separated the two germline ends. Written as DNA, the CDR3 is TGCAGCGTTGGAAAAGGTGCGCGGAAGGACACTGAAGCTTTCTTT. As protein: CSVGKGARKDTEAFF.

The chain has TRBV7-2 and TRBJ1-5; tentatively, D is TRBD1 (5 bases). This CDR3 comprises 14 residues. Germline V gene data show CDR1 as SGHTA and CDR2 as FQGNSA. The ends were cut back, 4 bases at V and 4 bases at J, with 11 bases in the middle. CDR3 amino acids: CASSSVTANQPQHF. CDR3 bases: TGTGCCAGCAGCTCGGTGACAGCTAATCAGCCCCAGCATTTT. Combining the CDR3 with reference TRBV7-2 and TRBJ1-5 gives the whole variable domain GAGVSQSPSNKVTEKGKDVELRCDPISGHTALYWYRQSLGQGLEFLIYFQGNSAPDKSGLPSDRFSAERTGGSVSTLTIQRTQQEDSAVYLCASSSVTANQPQHFGDGTRLSIL.

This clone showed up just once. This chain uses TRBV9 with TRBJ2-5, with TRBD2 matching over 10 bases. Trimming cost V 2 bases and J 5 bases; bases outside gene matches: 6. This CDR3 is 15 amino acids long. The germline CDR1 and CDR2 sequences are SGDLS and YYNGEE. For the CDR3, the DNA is TGTGCCAGCAGCGTGGCAGCGGGAGGGCCGGAGACCCAGTACTTC. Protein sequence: CASSVAAGGPETQYF.

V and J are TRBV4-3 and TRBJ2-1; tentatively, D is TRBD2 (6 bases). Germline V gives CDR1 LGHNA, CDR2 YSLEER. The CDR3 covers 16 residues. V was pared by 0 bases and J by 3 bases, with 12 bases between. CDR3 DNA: TGCGCCAGCAGCCAAGACGGCGGGAACAACTACAATGAGCAGTTCTTC. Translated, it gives CASSQDGGNNYNEQFF.

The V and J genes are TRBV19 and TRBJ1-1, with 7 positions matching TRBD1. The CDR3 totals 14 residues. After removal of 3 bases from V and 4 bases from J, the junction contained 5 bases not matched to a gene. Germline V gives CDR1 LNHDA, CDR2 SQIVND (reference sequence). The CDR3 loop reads CASSIDRDATEAFF. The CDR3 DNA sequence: TGTGCCAGTAGTATCGACAGGGACGCCACTGAAGCTTTCTTT.

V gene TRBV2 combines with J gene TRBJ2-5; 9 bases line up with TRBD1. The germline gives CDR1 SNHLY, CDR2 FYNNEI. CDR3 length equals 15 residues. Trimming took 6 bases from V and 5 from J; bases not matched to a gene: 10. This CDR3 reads CASRSNRGPGETQYF. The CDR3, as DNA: TGTGCCAGCAGGTCCAACAGGGGGCCTGGGGAGACCCAGTACTTC.

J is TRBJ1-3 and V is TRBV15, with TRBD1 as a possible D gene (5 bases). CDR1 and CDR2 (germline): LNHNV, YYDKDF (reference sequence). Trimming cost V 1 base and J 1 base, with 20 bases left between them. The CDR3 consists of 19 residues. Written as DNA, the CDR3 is TGTGCCACCAGCAGAGGATCACTACCTTCAGGGACTTCTGGAAACACCATATATTTT. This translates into CATSRGSLPSGTSGNTIYF. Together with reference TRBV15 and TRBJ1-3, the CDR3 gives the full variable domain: DAMVIQNPRYQVTQFGKPVTLSCSQTLNHNVMYWYQQKSSQAPKLLFHYYDKDFNNEADTPDNFQSRRPNTSFCFLDIRSPGLGDTAMYLCATSRGSLPSGTSGNTIYFGEGSWLTVV.

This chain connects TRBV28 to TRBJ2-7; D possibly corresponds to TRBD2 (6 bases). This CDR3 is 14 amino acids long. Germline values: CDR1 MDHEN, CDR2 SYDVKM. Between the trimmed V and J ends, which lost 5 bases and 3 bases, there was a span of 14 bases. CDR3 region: CASSGSVGGYEQYF. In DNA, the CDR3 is TGTGCCAGCAGTGGTAGCGTCGGGGGCTACGAGCAGTACTTC.

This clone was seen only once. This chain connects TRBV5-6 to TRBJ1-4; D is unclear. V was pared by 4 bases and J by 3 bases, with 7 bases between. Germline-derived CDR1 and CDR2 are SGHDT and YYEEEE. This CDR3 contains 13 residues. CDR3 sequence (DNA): TGTGCCAGCAGCGCGGGTGCTAATGAAAAACTGTTTTTT. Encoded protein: CASSAGANEKLFF.

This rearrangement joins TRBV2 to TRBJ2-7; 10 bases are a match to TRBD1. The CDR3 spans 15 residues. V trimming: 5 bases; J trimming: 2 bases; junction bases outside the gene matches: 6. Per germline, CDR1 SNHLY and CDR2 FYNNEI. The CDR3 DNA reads TGTGCCAGCAGTATGAGGACAGGGGGTCCCTACGAGCAGTACTTC. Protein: CASSMRTGGPYEQYF.

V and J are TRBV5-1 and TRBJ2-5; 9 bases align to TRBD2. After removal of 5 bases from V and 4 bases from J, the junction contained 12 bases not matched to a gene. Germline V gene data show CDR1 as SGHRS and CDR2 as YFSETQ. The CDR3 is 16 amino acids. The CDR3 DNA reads TGCGCCAGCAGACCACTAGCGGGTGGAGGTTTAGAGACCCAGTACTTC. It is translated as CASRPLAGGGLETQYF.

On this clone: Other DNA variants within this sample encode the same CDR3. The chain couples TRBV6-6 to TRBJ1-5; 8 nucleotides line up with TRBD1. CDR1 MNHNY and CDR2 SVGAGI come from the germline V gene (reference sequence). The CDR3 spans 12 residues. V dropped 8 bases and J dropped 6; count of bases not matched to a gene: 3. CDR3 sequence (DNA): TGTGCCAGCCGACAGGGGTCTCAGCCCCAGCATTTT. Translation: CASRQGSQPQHF.

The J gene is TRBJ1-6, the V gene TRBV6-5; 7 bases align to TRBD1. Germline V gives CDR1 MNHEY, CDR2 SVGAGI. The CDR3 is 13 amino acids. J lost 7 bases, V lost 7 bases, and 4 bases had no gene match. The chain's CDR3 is CASTKDRNSPLHF. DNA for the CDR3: TGTGCCAGCACTAAGGACAGGAATTCACCCCTCCACTTT.

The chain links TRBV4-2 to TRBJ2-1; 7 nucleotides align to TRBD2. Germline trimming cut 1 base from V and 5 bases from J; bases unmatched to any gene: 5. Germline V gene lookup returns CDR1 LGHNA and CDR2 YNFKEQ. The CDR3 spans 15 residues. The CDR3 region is CASSQVGGGHNEQFF. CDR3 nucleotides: TGTGCCAGCAGCCAAGTGGGGGGGGGACACAATGAGCAGTTCTTC.

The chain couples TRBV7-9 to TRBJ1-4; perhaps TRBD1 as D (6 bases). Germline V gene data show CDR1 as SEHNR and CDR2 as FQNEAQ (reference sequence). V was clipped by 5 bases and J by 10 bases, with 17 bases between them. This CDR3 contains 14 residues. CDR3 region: CASSPSSTGPKLFF. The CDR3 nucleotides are TGTGCCAGCAGCCCCTCCTCGACAGGCCCAAAACTGTTTTTT.